This T cell receptor beta chain was profiled in a study of Ad26.COV2.S vaccination and SARS-CoV-2 variants. A word on this clone: What it binds is unknown.

Clones were read by immunoSEQ multiplex PCR, and TCRdb kept only the in-frame ones, dropping some. This sample has approximately 420,000 clones, with approximately 90% found just once. Treatment here: roughly 19 received Ad26.COV2.S at low or high dose, single or two shots; several received placebo; per-sample allocation not given. The samples were gathered on day 63 after the first injection of vaccine or placebo. Findings and caveats of the study: Vaccinees reportedly had broad spike-specific CD8+ and CD4+ T cell responses. Vaccinated individuals (as opposed to placebo recipients) had higher spike-specific TCR breadth.

The TCR sequence derives from a person aged 18 to 65 who received the Ad26.COV2.S COVID-19 vaccine or a placebo. Source: peripheral blood, taken in a trial of Ad26.COV2.S vaccine versus placebo.

DNA for the CDR3: TGTGCCAGTAGTATAGGAACGGGTTCACCCCTCCACTTT. Its protein product is CASSIGTGSPLHF. The rearrangement uses TRBV19 and TRBJ1-6; no firm D call. The CDR3 length is 13 residues. In germline, CDR1 is LNHDA, CDR2 SQIVND (reference sequence). The ends were cut back, 1 base at V and 9 bases at J, with 7 bases in the middle.